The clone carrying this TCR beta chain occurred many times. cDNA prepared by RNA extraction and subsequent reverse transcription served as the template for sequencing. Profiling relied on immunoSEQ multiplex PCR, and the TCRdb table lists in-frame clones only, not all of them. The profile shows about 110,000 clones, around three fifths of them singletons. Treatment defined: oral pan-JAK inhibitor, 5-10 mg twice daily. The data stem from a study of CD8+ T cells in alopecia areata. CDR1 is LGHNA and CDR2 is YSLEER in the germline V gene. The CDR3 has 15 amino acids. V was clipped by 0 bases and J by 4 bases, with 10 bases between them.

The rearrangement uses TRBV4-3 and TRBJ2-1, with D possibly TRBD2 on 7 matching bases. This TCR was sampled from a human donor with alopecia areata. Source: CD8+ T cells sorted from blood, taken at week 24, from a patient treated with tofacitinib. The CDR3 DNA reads TGCGCCAGCAGCCAAGATAGGGGGGGGTACAATGAGCAGTTCTTC. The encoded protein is CASSQDRGGYNEQFF.